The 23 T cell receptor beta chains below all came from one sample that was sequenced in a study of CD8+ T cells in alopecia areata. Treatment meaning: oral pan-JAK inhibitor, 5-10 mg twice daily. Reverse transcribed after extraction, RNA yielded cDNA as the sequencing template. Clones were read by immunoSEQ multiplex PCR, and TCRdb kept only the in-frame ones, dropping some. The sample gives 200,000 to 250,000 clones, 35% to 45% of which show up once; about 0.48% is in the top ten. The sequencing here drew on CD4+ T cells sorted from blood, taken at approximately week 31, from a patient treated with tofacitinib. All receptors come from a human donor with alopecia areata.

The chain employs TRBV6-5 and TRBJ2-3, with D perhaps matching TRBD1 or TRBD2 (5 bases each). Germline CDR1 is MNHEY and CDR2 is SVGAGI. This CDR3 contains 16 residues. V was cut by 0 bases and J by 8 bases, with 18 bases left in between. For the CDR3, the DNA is TGTGCCAGCAGTTACTCTGGGACCAAGGCTAGGGTTACGCAGTATTTT. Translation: CASSYSGTKARVTQYF.

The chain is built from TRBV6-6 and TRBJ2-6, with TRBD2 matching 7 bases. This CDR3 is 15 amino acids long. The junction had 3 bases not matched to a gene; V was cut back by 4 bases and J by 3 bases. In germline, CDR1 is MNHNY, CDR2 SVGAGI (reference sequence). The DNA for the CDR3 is TGTGCCAGCAGTTCGGCGGGAGTTGGGGCCAACGTCCTGACTTTC. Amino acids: CASSSAGVGANVLTF.

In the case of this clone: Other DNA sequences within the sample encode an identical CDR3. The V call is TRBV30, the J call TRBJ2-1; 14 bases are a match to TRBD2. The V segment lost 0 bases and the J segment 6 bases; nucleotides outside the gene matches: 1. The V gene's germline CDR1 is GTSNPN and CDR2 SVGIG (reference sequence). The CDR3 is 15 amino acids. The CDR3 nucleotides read TGTGCCTGGAGTGTAGGGACTAGCGGGAGCAATGAGCAGTTCTTC. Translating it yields CAWSVGTSGSNEQFF.

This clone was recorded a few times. The CDR3, as DNA: TGTGCCAGCAGCCAAGTCAGGGAATCACCCAAGACAGATACGCAGTATTTT. This translates into CASSQVRESPKTDTQYF. V gene TRBV14 combines with J gene TRBJ2-3; D perhaps matches TRBD1 (5 bases). The CDR3 spans 17 residues. The V end was cut by 1 base, the J end by 3 bases, with 17 bases between. The germline gives CDR1 SGHDN, CDR2 FVKESK.

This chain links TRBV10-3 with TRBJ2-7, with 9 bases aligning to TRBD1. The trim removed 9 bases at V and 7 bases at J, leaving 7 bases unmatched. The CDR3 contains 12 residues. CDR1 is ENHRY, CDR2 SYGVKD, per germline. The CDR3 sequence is CAMGTGLGEQYF. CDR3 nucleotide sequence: TGTGCCATGGGGACAGGGTTGGGAGAGCAGTACTTC.

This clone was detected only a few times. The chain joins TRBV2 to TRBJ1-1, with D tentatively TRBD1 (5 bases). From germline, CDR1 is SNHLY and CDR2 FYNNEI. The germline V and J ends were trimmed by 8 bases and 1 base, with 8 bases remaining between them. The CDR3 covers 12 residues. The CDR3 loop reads CASGGWNTEAFF. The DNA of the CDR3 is TGTGCCAGCGGGGGTTGGAACACTGAAGCTTTCTTT.

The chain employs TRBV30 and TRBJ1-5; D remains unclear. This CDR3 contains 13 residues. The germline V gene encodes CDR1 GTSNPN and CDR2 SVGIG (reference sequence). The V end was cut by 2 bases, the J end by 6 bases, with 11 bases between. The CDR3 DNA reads TGTGCCTGGAGTTCCCCCCGGGGTCAGCCCCAGCATTTT. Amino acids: CAWSSPRGQPQHF. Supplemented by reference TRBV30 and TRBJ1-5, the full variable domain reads SQTIHQWPATLVQPVGSPLSLECTVEGTSNPNLYWYRQAAGRGLQLLFYSVGIGQISSEVPQNLSASRPQDRQFILSSKKLLLSDSGFYLCAWSSPRGQPQHFGDGTRLSIL.

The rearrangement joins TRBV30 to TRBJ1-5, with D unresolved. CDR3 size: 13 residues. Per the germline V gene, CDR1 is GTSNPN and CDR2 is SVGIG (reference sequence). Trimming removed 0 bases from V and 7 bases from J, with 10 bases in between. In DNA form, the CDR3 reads TGTGCCTGGAGTGTACTCGGCGGGCAGCCCCAGCATTTT. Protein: CAWSVLGGQPQHF.

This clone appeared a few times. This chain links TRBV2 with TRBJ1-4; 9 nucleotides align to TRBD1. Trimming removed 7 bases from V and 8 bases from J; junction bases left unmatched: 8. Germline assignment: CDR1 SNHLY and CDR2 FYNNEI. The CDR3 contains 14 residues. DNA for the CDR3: TGTGCCAGCAATCAGCACAGGGGGCGCGAAAAACTGTTTTTT. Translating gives CASNQHRGREKLFF.

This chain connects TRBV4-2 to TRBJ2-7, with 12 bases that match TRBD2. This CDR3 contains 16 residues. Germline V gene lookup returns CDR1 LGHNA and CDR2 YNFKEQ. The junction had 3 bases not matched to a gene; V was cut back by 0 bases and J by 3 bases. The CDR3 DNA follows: TGTGCCAGCAGCCAAGATGGACTAGCGGGGAACTACGAGCAGTACTTC. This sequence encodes CASSQDGLAGNYEQYF.

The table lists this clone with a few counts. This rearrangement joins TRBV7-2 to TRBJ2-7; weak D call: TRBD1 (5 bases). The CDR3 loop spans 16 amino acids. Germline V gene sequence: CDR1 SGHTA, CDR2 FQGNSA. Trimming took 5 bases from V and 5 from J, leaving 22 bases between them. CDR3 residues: CASSLGAPRLGHEQYF. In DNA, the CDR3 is TGTGCCAGCAGCCTGGGCGCGCCCCGACTGGGGCACGAGCAGTACTTC.

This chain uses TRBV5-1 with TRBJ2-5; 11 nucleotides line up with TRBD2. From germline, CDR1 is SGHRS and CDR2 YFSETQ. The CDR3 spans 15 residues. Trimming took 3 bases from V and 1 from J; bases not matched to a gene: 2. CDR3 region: CASSSGTSGQETQYF. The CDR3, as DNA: TGCGCCAGCAGCTCGGGGACTAGCGGCCAAGAGACCCAGTACTTC. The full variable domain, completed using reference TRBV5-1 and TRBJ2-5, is KAGVTQTPRYLIKTRGQQVTLSCSPISGHRSVSWYQQTPGQGLQFLFEYFSETQRNKGNFPGRFSGRQFSNSRSEMNVSTLELGDSALYLCASSSGTSGQETQYFGPGTRLLVL.

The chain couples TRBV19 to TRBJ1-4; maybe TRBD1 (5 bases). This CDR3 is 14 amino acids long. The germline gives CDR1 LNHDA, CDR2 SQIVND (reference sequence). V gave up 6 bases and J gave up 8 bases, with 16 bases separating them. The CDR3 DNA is TGTGCCAGTAGCCCCTGGGGCGCGGGGGAAAAACTGTTTTTT. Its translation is CASSPWGAGEKLFF.

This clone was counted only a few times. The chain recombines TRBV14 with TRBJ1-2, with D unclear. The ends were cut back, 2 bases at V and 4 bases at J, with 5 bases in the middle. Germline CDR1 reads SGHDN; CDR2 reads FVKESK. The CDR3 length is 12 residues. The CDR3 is CASSQSGYGYTF. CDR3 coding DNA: TGTGCCAGCAGCCAATCTGGCTATGGCTACACCTTC.

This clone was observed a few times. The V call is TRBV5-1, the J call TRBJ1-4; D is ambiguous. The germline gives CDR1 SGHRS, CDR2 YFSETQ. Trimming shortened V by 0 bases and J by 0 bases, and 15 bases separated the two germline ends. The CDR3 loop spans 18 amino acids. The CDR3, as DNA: TGCGCCAGCAGCTTGGCCGTCACAAATTTCGCAACTAATGAAAAACTGTTTTTT. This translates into CASSLAVTNFATNEKLFF. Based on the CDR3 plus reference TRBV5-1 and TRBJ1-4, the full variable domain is KAGVTQTPRYLIKTRGQQVTLSCSPISGHRSVSWYQQTPGQGLQFLFEYFSETQRNKGNFPGRFSGRQFSNSRSEMNVSTLELGDSALYLCASSLAVTNFATNEKLFFGSGTQLSVL.

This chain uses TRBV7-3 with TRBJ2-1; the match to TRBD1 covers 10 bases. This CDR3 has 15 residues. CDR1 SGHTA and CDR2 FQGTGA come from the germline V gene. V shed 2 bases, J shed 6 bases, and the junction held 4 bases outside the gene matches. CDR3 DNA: TGTGCCAGCAGCTTAGGACAGGGGGATCTCAATGAGCAGTTCTTC. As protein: CASSLGQGDLNEQFF.

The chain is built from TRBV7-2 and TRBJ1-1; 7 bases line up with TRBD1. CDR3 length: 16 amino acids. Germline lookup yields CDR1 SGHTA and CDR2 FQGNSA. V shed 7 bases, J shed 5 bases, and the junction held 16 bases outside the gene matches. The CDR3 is CASITRGGQRITEAFF. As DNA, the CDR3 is TGTGCCAGCATCACAAGAGGGGGACAGAGAATAACTGAAGCTTTCTTT.

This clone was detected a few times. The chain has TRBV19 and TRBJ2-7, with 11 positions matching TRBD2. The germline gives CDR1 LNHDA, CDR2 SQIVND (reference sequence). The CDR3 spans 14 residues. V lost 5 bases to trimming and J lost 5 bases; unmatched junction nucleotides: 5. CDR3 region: CASSLASGRNEQYF. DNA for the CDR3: TGTGCCAGTAGTCTCGCTAGCGGGAGGAACGAGCAGTACTTC.

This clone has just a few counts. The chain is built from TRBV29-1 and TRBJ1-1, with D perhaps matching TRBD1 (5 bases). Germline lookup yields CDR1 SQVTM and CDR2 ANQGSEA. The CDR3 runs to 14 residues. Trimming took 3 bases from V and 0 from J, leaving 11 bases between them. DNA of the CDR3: TGCAGCGTTGATGACAGCTTCATGAACACTGAAGCTTTCTTT. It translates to CSVDDSFMNTEAFF.

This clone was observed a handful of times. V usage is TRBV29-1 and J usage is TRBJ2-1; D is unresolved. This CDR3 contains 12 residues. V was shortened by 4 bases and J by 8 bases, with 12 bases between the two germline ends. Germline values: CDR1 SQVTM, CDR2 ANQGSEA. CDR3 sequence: CSVVPSADEQFF. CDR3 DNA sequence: TGCAGCGTTGTGCCATCAGCCGATGAGCAGTTCTTC.

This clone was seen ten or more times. CDR3 coding DNA: TGTGCCAGCAGCTCCGGGACAGGGCACGAGCAGTACTTC. Protein product: CASSSGTGHEQYF. The chain recombines TRBV14 with TRBJ2-7, with 9 bases aligning to TRBD1. There are 13 residues in the CDR3. V lost 5 bases to trimming and J lost 5 bases; unmatched junction nucleotides: 4. Germline V gene data show CDR1 as SGHDN and CDR2 as FVKESK.

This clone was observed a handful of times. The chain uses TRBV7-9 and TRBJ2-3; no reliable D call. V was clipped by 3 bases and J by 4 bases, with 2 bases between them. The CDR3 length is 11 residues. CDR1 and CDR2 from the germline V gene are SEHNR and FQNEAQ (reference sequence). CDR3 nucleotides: TGTGCCAGCAGCTTGGCAGATACGCAGTATTTT. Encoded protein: CASSLADTQYF.

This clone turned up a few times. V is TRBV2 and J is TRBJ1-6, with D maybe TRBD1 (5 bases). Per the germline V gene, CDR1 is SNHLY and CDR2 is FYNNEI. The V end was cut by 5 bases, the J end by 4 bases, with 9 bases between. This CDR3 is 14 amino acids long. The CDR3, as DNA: TGTGCCAGCAGTCAGGGCCGATATAATTCACCCCTCCACTTT. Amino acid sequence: CASSQGRYNSPLHF.